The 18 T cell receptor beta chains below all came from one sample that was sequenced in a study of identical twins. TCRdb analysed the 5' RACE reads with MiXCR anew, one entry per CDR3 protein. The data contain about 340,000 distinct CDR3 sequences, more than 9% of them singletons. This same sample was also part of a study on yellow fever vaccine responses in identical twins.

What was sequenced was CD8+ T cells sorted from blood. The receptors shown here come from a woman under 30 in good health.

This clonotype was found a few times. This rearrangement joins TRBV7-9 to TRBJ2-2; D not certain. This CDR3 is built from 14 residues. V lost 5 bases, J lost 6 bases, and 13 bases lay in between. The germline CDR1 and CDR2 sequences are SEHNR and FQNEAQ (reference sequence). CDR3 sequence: CASSTEIEAGELFF. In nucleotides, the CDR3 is TGTGCCAGCAGCACTGAGATTGAGGCCGGGGAGCTGTTTTTT.

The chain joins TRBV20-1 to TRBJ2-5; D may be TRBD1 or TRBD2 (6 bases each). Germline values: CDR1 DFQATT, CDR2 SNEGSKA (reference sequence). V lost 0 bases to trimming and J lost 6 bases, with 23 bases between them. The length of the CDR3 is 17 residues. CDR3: CSARDLMTGAGEKTQYF. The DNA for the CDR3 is TGCAGTGCTAGAGACCTGATGACGGGGGCAGGGGAAAAGACCCAGTACTTC.

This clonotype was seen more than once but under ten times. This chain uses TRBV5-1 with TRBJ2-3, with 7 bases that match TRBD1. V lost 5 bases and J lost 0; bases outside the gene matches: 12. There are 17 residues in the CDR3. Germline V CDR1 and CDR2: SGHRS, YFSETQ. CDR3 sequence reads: CASRFHSTGPSTDTQYF. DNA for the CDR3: TGCGCCAGCAGATTCCATTCGACAGGGCCTAGCACAGATACGCAGTATTTT.

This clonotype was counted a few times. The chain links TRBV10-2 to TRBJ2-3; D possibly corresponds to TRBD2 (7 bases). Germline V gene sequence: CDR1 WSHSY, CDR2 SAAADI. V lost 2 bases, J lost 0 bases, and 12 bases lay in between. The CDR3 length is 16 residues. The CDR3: CASSEEGGSSTDTQYF. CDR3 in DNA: TGCGCCAGCAGTGAGGAGGGGGGGAGTAGCACAGATACGCAGTATTTT.

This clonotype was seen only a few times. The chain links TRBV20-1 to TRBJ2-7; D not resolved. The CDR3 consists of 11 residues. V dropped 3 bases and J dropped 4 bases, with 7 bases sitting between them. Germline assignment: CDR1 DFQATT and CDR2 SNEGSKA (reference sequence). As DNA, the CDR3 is TGCAGTGCTAGTAGTTTTTACGAGCAGTACGTC. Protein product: CSASSFYEQYV.

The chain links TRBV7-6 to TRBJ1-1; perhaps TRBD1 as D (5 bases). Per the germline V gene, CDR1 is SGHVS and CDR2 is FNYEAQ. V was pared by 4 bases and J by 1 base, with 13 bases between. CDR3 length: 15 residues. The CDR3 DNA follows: TGTGCCAGCAGCTCATCCCAAGGGGCGAACACTGAAGCTTTCTTT. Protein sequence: CASSSSQGANTEAFF.

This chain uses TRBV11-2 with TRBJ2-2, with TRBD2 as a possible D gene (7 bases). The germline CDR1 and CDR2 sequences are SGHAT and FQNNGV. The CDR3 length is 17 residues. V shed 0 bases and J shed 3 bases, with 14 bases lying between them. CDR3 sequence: CASSLDGGGAHTGELFF. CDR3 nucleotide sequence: TGTGCCAGCAGCTTAGATGGGGGGGGGGCCCACACCGGGGAGCTGTTTTTT. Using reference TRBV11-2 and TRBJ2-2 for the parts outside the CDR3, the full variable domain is EAGVAQSPRYKIIEKRQSVAFWCNPISGHATLYWYQQILGQGPKLLIQFQNNGVVDDSQLPKDRFSAERLKGVDSTLKIQPAKLEDSAVYLCASSLDGGGAHTGELFFGEGSRLTVL.

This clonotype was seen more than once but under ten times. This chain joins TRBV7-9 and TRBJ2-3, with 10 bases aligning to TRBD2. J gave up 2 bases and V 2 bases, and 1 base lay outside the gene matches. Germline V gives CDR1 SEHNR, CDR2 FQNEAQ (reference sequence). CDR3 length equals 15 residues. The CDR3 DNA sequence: TGTGCCAGCAGCTTACTAGCGGGGGTCACAGATACGCAGTATTTT. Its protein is CASSLLAGVTDTQYF.

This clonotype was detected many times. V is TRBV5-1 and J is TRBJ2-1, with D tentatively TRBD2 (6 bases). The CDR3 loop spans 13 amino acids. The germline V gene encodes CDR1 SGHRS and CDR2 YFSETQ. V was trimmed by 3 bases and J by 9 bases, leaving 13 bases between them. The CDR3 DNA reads TGCGCCAGCAGCTCCGCGACTAGGCTTGAGCAGTTCTTC. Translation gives CASSSATRLEQFF.

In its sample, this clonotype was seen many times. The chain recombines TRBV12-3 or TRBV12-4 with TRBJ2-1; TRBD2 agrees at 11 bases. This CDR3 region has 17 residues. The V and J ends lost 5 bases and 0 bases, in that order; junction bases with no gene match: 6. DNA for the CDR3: TGTGCCAGCAGTCCCTTAGCGGGAGGGATCTCCTACAATGAGCAGTTCTTC. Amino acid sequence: CASSPLAGGISYNEQFF.

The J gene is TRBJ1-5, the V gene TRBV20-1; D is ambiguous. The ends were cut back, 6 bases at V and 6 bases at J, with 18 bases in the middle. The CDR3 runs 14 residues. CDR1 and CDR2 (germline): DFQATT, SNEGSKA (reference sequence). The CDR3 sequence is CSALLPEASQPQHF. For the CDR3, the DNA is TGCAGTGCCCTTCTCCCGGAGGCTAGTCAGCCCCAGCATTTT.

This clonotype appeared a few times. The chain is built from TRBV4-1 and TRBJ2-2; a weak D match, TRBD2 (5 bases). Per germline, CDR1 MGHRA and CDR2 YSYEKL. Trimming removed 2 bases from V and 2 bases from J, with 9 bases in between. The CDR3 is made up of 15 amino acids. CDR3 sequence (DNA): TGCGCCAGCAGCCAATCCCCGGGAAACACCGGGGAGCTGTTTTTT. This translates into CASSQSPGNTGELFF.

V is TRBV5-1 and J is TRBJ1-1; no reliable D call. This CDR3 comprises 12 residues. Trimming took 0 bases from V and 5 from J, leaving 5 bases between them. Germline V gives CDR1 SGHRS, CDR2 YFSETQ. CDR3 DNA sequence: TGCGCCAGCAGCTTGGCCCAGACTGAAGCTTTCTTT. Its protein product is CASSLAQTEAFF.

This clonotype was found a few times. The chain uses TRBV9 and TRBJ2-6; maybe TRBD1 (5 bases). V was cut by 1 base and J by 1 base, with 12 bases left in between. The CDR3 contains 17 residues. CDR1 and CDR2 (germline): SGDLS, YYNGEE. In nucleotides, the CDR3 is TGTGCCAGCAGCGTATTGACAGTTACTTCTGGGGCCAACGTCCTGACTTTC. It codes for CASSVLTVTSGANVLTF.

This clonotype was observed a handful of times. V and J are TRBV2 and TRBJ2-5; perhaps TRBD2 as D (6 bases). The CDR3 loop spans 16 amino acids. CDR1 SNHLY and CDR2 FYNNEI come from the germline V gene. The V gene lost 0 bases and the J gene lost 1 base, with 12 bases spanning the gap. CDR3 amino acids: CASSEALRETQETQYF. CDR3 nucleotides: TGTGCCAGCAGTGAAGCGCTTCGGGAGACCCAAGAGACCCAGTACTTC.

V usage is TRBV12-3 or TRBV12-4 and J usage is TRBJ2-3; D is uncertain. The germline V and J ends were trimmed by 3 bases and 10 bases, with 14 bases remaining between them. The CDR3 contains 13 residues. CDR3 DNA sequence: TGTGCCAGCAGTTTCTCCGGGCCGATGGCGCAGTATTTT. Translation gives CASSFSGPMAQYF.

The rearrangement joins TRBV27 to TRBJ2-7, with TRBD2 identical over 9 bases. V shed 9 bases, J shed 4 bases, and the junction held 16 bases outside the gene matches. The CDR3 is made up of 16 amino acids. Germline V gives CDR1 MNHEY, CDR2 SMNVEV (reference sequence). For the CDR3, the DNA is TGTGCCAGTTCCCACAGGGGTAGACTAGCGGCGTACGAGCAGTACTTC. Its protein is CASSHRGRLAAYEQYF.

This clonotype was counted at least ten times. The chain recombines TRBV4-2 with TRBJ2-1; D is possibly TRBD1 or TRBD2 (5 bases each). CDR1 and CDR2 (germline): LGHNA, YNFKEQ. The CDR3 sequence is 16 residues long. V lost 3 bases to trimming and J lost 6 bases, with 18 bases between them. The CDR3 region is CASSHGLGDGGNEQFF. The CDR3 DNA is TGTGCCAGCAGCCACGGACTTGGGGACGGCGGCAATGAGCAGTTCTTC.